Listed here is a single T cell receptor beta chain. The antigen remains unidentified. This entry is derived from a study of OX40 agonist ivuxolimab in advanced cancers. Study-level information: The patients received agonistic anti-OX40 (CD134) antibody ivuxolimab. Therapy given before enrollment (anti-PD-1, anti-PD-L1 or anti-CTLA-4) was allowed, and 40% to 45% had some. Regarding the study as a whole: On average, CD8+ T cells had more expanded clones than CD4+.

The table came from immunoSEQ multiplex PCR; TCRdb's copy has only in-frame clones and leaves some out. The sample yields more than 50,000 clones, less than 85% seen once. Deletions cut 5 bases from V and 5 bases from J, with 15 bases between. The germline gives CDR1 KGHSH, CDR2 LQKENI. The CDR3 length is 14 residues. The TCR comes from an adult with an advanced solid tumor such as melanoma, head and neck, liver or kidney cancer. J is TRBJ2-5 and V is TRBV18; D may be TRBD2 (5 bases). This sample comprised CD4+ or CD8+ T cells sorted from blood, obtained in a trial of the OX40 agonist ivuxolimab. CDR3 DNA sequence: TGTGCCAGCTCAGCCCCAGCGGTAGGGGAGACCCAGTACTTC. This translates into CASSAPAVGETQYF.